This record covers a single TCR beta chain. Germline CDR1 is MNHNY and CDR2 is SVGAGI (reference sequence). Unmatched junction bases numbered 6, after V lost 2 bases and J lost 3 bases. There are 15 residues in the CDR3. This specimen belongs to a study of blood T cell repertoires in COVID-19. Study overall: Samples representing acute and convalescent COVID-19 were sourced from the United States, Italy and Spain. T cells, B-cell-depleted T cells, or PBMCs provided the cDNA or gDNA that served as material.

In the authors' workflow: Reference gene primer amplification in the assay estimated nucleated cell counts. TCRdb keeps only in-frame clones here, not all; method: immunoSEQ multiplex PCR. That table is the source of V, J and clone size, and D and trimming were worked out from the DNA. The repertoire holds approximately 150,000 clones, with about 87% as singletons. What was sequenced was peripheral blood. The TCR comes from a woman aged 50 to 60 with active or convalescent COVID-19. The chain links TRBV6-6 to TRBJ1-1; 7 bases fit TRBD1. CDR3 residues: CASSYPPDRDTEAFF. The CDR3 DNA reads as TGTGCCAGCAGTTACCCCCCAGACAGGGACACTGAAGCTTTCTTT.